A single T cell receptor (beta chain) is shown here with its context. These data are taken from a study of cytomegalovirus exposure and HLA in healthy donors. PCR was performed using 60 Vbeta and 13 Jbeta primers. The table came from immunoSEQ multiplex PCR; TCRdb's copy has only in-frame clones and leaves some out. The sample table includes 20,000 or so clones. V lost 5 bases and J 6 bases, leaving 22 bases between the germline ends. This CDR3 comprises 16 residues. The germline V gene has CDR1 WNHNN and CDR2 SYGVQD (reference sequence). The sequenced sample was PBMCs. The sequence came from a man aged 60 to 75 in good health and CMV-seropositive. The V and J genes are TRBV10-1 and TRBJ1-1; perhaps TRBD1 as D (5 bases). CDR3 in DNA: TGCGCCAGCAGTCGAACCGGGACTTCTCGAAGAGCTGAAGCTTTCTTT. Protein: CASSRTGTSRRAEAFF.